This is a list of T cell receptor beta chains from one sample in a study of blood T cells in healthy people across ages. TCRdb re-called the 5' RACE reads with MiXCR, one entry per CDR3 protein. The table has 550,000 to 700,000 distinct CDR3 sequences, approximately 27% seen once. The sample taken for sequencing was blood. These TCRs come from a woman between 65 and 79 years old in good health. Each CDR3 is given with its conserved first and last residue. The D gene is left open where the match is weak. Clone size is stated in some rows and not others, as once, few, many or a class when expanded.

V gene: TRBV7-2
J gene: TRBJ2-5
D gene: TRBD2
clone size: -
CDR3 length: 16
CDR3 DNA: TGTGCCAGCAGCTTACGACTAGCGGGGGAGGCAGAGACCCAGTACTTC
CDR3 protein: CASSLRLAGEAETQYF

V gene: TRBV7-3
J gene: TRBJ2-1
D gene: TRBD1
clone size: -
CDR3 length: 16
CDR3 DNA: TGTGCCAGCAGCTTGAGGGGTGGGACAGGGGGGCATGAGCAGTTCTTC
CDR3 protein: CASSLRGGTGGHEQFF

V gene: TRBV11-3
J gene: TRBJ2-4
D gene: -
clone size: -
CDR3 length: 15
CDR3 DNA: TGTGCCAGCAGCTTAGTCATTGAAGGGAGGGACATTGAGTACTTC
CDR3 protein: CASSLVIEGRDIEYF

V gene: TRBV10-3
J gene: TRBJ2-7
D gene: -
clone size: few
CDR3 length: 13
CDR3 DNA: TGTGCCATCAGTGACTCCGGGGTCTACGAGCAGTACTTC
CDR3 protein: CAISDSGVYEQYF

V gene: TRBV7-2
J gene: TRBJ1-4
D gene: -
clone size: -
CDR3 length: 15
CDR3 DNA: TGTGCCAGCAGCCCCCCCGGGGGCACTAATGAAAAACTGTTTTTT
CDR3 protein: CASSPPGGTNEKLFF

V gene: TRBV2
J gene: TRBJ2-1
D gene: TRBD2
clone size: -
CDR3 length: 15
CDR3 DNA: TGTGCCAGCAGTGAGGGGACTAGCCTCGGCAATGAGCAGTTCTTC
CDR3 protein: CASSEGTSLGNEQFF

V gene: TRBV7-3
J gene: TRBJ2-1
D gene: TRBD2
clone size: -
CDR3 length: 16
CDR3 DNA: TGTGCCAGCAGCTGGACCCCAGCGGGGGGCAGGGATGAGCAGTTCTTC
CDR3 protein: CASSWTPAGGRDEQFF

V gene: TRBV12-3/TRBV12-4
J gene: TRBJ2-1
D gene: -
clone size: -
CDR3 length: 13
CDR3 DNA: TGTGCCAGCAGTTTTTACGAACGTAGTGAGCAGTTCTTC
CDR3 protein: CASSFYERSEQFF

V gene: TRBV7-2
J gene: TRBJ2-1
D gene: TRBD2
clone size: -
CDR3 length: 16
CDR3 DNA: TGTGCCAGCAGCTTAGCGGCTAGCGGGGGGGCCCCTGAGCAGTTCTTC
CDR3 protein: CASSLAASGGAPEQFF

V gene: TRBV5-5
J gene: TRBJ2-3
D gene: TRBD2
clone size: -
CDR3 length: 15
CDR3 DNA: TGTGCCAGCACCCGCGGGGGGGCGATTGGGCATACGCAGTATTTT
CDR3 protein: CASTRGGAIGHTQYF

V gene: TRBV3-1
J gene: TRBJ2-3
D gene: -
clone size: -
CDR3 length: 14
CDR3 DNA: TGTGCCAGCAGCCCCCCGGGAGGGACAGGGCGTCAGTATTTT
CDR3 protein: CASSPPGGTGRQYF

V gene: TRBV20-1
J gene: TRBJ1-1
D gene: -
clone size: -
CDR3 length: 14
CDR3 DNA: TGCAGTGCCTCTCCGGACAGACTAAACACTGAAGCTTTCTTT
CDR3 protein: CSASPDRLNTEAFF

V gene: TRBV7-8
J gene: TRBJ2-2
D gene: TRBD2
clone size: -
CDR3 length: 16
CDR3 DNA: TGTGCCAGCCGAGGACTAGCGGGATCGAACACCGGGGAGCTGTTTTTT
CDR3 protein: CASRGLAGSNTGELFF

V gene: TRBV20-1
J gene: TRBJ1-4
D gene: TRBD1
clone size: -
CDR3 length: 14
CDR3 DNA: TGCAGTAGCACCGGGACAGGAGAAAATGAAAAACTGTTTTTT
CDR3 protein: CSSTGTGENEKLFF

V gene: TRBV6-2/TRBV6-3
J gene: TRBJ2-5
D gene: -
clone size: few
CDR3 length: 13
CDR3 DNA: TGTGCCAGCAGTGGACGGAGCCAAGAGACCCAGTACTTC
CDR3 protein: CASSGRSQETQYF

V gene: TRBV20-1
J gene: TRBJ1-1
D gene: TRBD1
clone size: -
CDR3 length: 13
CDR3 DNA: TGCAGTGCTAATGCAGGGGGCCGGACTGAAGCTTTCTTT
CDR3 protein: CSANAGGRTEAFF

V gene: TRBV20-1
J gene: TRBJ2-7
D gene: TRBD2
clone size: -
CDR3 length: 15
CDR3 DNA: TGCAGTGCCCTGGACGGTAGCGGGGGGGGATACGAGCAGTACTTC
CDR3 protein: CSALDGSGGGYEQYF

V gene: TRBV7-8
J gene: TRBJ2-5
D gene: TRBD2
clone size: -
CDR3 length: 16
CDR3 DNA: TGTGCCAGCAGCTACTATAGCGGGACAAACCAAGAGACCCAGTACTTC
CDR3 protein: CASSYYSGTNQETQYF

V gene: TRBV6-2/TRBV6-3
J gene: TRBJ2-3
D gene: TRBD1
clone size: few
CDR3 length: 14
CDR3 DNA: TGTGCCAGCAGTACCGGACAGGGTACAGATACGCAGTATTTT
CDR3 protein: CASSTGQGTDTQYF

V gene: TRBV7-9
J gene: TRBJ1-2
D gene: -
clone size: many
CDR3 length: 13
CDR3 DNA: TGTGCCAGCAGCTCCGGACAGTTCTATGGCTACACCTTC
CDR3 protein: CASSSGQFYGYTF

V gene: TRBV15
J gene: TRBJ2-3
D gene: -
clone size: -
CDR3 length: 17
CDR3 DNA: TGTGCCACCAGCAGAGATAGGGCCACCACTAGCACAGATACGCAGTATTTT
CDR3 protein: CATSRDRATTSTDTQYF

V gene: TRBV7-6
J gene: TRBJ1-2
D gene: TRBD1
clone size: few
CDR3 length: 15
CDR3 DNA: TGTGCCAGCAGCTTAGACAGGGGGGTTAACTATGGCTACACCTTC
CDR3 protein: CASSLDRGVNYGYTF